The sequence of this T cell receptor (beta chain) was determined in a study of CD8+ T cells in alopecia areata. Overall study context: The protocol delivered tofacitinib for 6 to 18 months, then withdrew it for 6 months. Study-level findings and limits: In blood and scalp, many expanded lesional clones persisted during tofacitinib. Clonality in lesional scalp, especially alopecia totalis/universalis, exceeded that of normal scalp.

For this clone: No antigen is known for it.

Sequencing used cDNA as its template, made by extracting RNA and reverse transcribing it. Sequenced by immunoSEQ multiplex PCR; TCRdb stores in-frame clones only, minus some. Among 100,000 or so clones listed, almost 60% were seen once. The treatment denotes: oral pan-JAK inhibitor, 5-10 mg twice daily. Trimming shortened V by 5 bases and J by 0 bases, and 14 bases separated the two germline ends. CDR3 length equals 15 residues. Germline V CDR1 and CDR2: SQVTM, ANQGSEA. The specimen comprised CD8+ T cells sorted from blood, sampled at roughly week 55, from a patient treated with tofacitinib. The V call is TRBV29-1, the J call TRBJ1-5; maybe TRBD1 (5 bases). The sequence derives from a human donor with alopecia areata. The CDR3 bases are TGCAGCGTTACCTCCGGGGCAGATAGCAATCAGCCCCAGCATTTT. This gives the protein CSVTSGADSNQPQHF.